This T cell receptor beta chain was found in a study of T cell clonality in common variable immunodeficiency. Study-level results: TCRbeta clonality was increased in CVID versus healthy controls.

The protocol was immunoSEQ multiplex PCR, while the TCRdb copy is restricted to in-frame clones and leaves out a portion. The repertoire has under 45,000 clones, none seen only once; the ten largest take approximately 3.6%. This clone came up many times. What it recognizes is unknown. The receptor's source is a person aged 18 to 70 in good health. Sequenced material: peripheral blood mononuclear cells.

The covered CDR3 bases are TGCAGTGCTGGAAGCGGGACCTACCGAGAGACC. Its protein is CSAGSGTYRET. The entire CDR3 sequence reads CSAGSGTYRETQYF. The J gene is TRBJ2-5, the V gene TRBV20-1, with 7 bases that match TRBD2. The read terminates 3 residues ahead of where the CDR3 ends, so the germline J gene completes it. Germline V gene lookup returns CDR1 DFQATT and CDR2 SNEGSKA (reference sequence). The V segment lost 5 bases and the J segment 4 bases; nucleotides outside the gene matches: 10. CDR3 length: 14 amino acids.